This is a list of T cell receptor beta chains from one sample in a study of blood T cell repertoires in COVID-19. Produced via immunoSEQ multiplex PCR; TCRdb's table is partial and in-frame only. This sample has approximately 94,000 clones; 70% to 85% occur once, and the top ten carry 24%. The sample comprised peripheral blood. These receptors originate from a human donor in a cohort sampled during active COVID-19. CDR3s include the opening cysteine and the closing phenylalanine or tryptophan. Fields, in order: J gene, V gene, D gene, CDR3 length, clone size, CDR3 protein, CDR3 DNA. D genes are given only for firm matches. Size tells how often a clone was seen (once, few, many) or the class of an expanded clone, and some rows leave it out.

j_gene: TRBJ2-3; v_gene: TRBV28; d_gene: TRBD1; len: 16; abundance: once; CDR3aa: CASSSRTGGALDTQYF; CDR3nt: TGTGCCAGCAGTTCCCGAACAGGGGGCGCATTAGATACGCAGTATTTT
j_gene: TRBJ1-5; v_gene: TRBV6-2/TRBV6-3; d_gene: -; len: 14; abundance: few; CDR3aa: CASSQVRYNQPQHF; CDR3nt: TGTGCCAGCAGTCAGGTACGGTACAATCAGCCCCAGCATTTT
j_gene: TRBJ2-2; v_gene: TRBV6-6; d_gene: -; len: 14; abundance: -; CDR3aa: CASSQLTNTGELFF; CDR3nt: TGTGCCAGCAGCCAACTAACGAACACCGGGGAGCTGTTTTTT
j_gene: TRBJ2-3; v_gene: TRBV7-9; d_gene: TRBD2; len: 18; abundance: -; CDR3aa: CASSPLPGLAGGTDTQYF; CDR3nt: TGTGCCAGCAGCCCCCTTCCGGGACTAGCGGGGGGGACAGATACGCAGTATTTT
j_gene: TRBJ1-2; v_gene: TRBV12-5; d_gene: TRBD1; len: 16; abundance: -; CDR3aa: CASGLVLGTGDYGYTF; CDR3nt: TGTGCTAGTGGTTTGGTACTAGGGACAGGGGACTATGGCTACACCTTC
j_gene: TRBJ2-2; v_gene: TRBV11-2; d_gene: TRBD2; len: 14; abundance: -; CDR3aa: CASNRDYLTGELFF; CDR3nt: TGTGCCAGCAACCGGGACTACCTCACCGGGGAGCTGTTTTTT
j_gene: TRBJ2-1; v_gene: TRBV7-2; d_gene: TRBD2; len: 16; abundance: -; CDR3aa: CASSLQGTSVSNEQFF; CDR3nt: TGTGCCAGCAGTTTACAGGGGACTAGCGTCAGCAATGAGCAGTTCTTC
j_gene: TRBJ1-5; v_gene: TRBV10-3; d_gene: -; len: 14; abundance: -; CDR3aa: CAISMGLEGQPQHF; CDR3nt: TGTGCCATCAGCATGGGACTAGAGGGTCAGCCCCAGCATTTT
j_gene: TRBJ2-2; v_gene: TRBV5-1; d_gene: TRBD1; len: 16; abundance: -; CDR3aa: CASSLGLDRVTGELFF; CDR3nt: TGCGCCAGCAGCTTGGGACTGGACAGGGTCACCGGGGAGCTGTTTTTT
j_gene: TRBJ1-5; v_gene: TRBV19; d_gene: -; len: 14; abundance: -; CDR3aa: CASSIYGGDQPQHF; CDR3nt: TGTGCCAGTAGTATATACGGCGGCGATCAGCCCCAGCATTTT
j_gene: TRBJ2-3; v_gene: TRBV4-1; d_gene: TRBD2; len: 16; abundance: -; CDR3aa: CASSQGLAGGADTQYF; CDR3nt: TGCGCCAGCAGCCAAGGGCTAGCGGGGGGCGCAGATACGCAGTATTTT
j_gene: TRBJ1-5; v_gene: TRBV5-1; d_gene: TRBD1; len: 15; abundance: once; CDR3aa: CASRSGTGLGQPQHF; CDR3nt: TGCGCCAGCAGGTCCGGGACAGGGCTAGGTCAGCCCCAGCATTTT
j_gene: TRBJ2-5; v_gene: TRBV3-1/TRBV3-2; d_gene: TRBD2; len: 17; abundance: -; CDR3aa: CASSLGLAGDSQETQYF; CDR3nt: TGTGCCAGCAGCCTAGGACTAGCGGGAGACTCGCAAGAGACCCAGTACTTC
j_gene: TRBJ1-3; v_gene: TRBV5-8; d_gene: -; len: 15; abundance: -; CDR3aa: CASSRTANSGNTIYF; CDR3nt: TGTGCCAGCAGCAGGACAGCTAACTCTGGAAACACCATATATTTT
j_gene: TRBJ2-3; v_gene: TRBV11-3; d_gene: -; len: 15; abundance: once; CDR3aa: CASSLGIQNTDTQYF; CDR3nt: TGTGCCAGCAGCTTAGGTATTCAGAACACAGATACGCAGTATTTT
j_gene: TRBJ1-1; v_gene: TRBV6-5; d_gene: -; len: 14; abundance: -; CDR3aa: CASSIGTSGTEAFF; CDR3nt: TGTGCCAGCAGTATCGGGACATCGGGCACTGAAGCTTTCTTT
j_gene: TRBJ2-1; v_gene: TRBV24-1; d_gene: -; len: 15; abundance: -; CDR3aa: CATSDPRRRNNEQFF; CDR3nt: TGTGCCACCAGTGATCCCCGGAGGCGTAACAATGAGCAGTTCTTC
j_gene: TRBJ2-2; v_gene: TRBV3-1/TRBV3-2; d_gene: TRBD1; len: 15; abundance: -; CDR3aa: CASSRGGRRTGELFF; CDR3nt: TGTGCCAGCAGCCGAGGGGGCAGGAGGACCGGGGAGCTGTTTTTT
j_gene: TRBJ1-1; v_gene: TRBV27; d_gene: TRBD1; len: 15; abundance: -; CDR3aa: CASRLGQGAYTEAFF; CDR3nt: TGTGCCAGCAGACTGGGACAGGGGGCTTACACTGAAGCTTTCTTT
j_gene: TRBJ2-2; v_gene: TRBV3-1/TRBV3-2; d_gene: TRBD2; len: 16; abundance: few; CDR3aa: CASSTGLAGGTGELFF; CDR3nt: TGTGCCAGCAGCACGGGACTAGCGGGAGGCACCGGGGAGCTGTTTTTT
j_gene: TRBJ2-1; v_gene: TRBV4-1; d_gene: -; len: 15; abundance: -; CDR3aa: CASSQVVLAQYEQFF; CDR3nt: TGCGCCAGCAGCCAAGTGGTCCTAGCGCAGTATGAGCAGTTCTTC
j_gene: TRBJ2-1; v_gene: TRBV6-5; d_gene: TRBD1; len: 15; abundance: -; CDR3aa: CASSSDRVTHNEQFF; CDR3nt: TGTGCCAGCAGCTCGGACAGGGTAACCCACAATGAGCAGTTCTTC
j_gene: TRBJ2-3; v_gene: TRBV13; d_gene: -; len: 15; abundance: -; CDR3aa: CASSLEGVLTDTQYF; CDR3nt: TGTGCCAGCAGCTTAGAGGGGGTCCTCACAGATACGCAGTATTTT